This is a list of T cell receptor beta chains from one sample in a study of shared clonotypes between healthy human individuals. Data came from immunoSEQ multiplex PCR; TCRdb stores just in-frame clones and leaves some out. The data contain approximately 590,000 clones, roughly 95% of them singletons. The sample taken for sequencing was naive CD8+ T cells sorted from blood. The receptors come from a woman aged 25 to 45 in good health. Each CDR3 is given with its conserved first and last residue. The D gene is left open where the match is weak. Clone size, where shown, is once, few, many, or a class for clones that have expanded.

d_call clone_size j_call v_call cdr3_aa cdr3_nt
TRBD1 - TRBJ1-2 TRBV27 CASKPRDSLYGYTF TGTGCCAGCAAGCCCCGGGACAGCCTCTATGGCTACACCTTC
- - TRBJ1-1 TRBV7-9 CASSPAVRGNTEAFF TGTGCCAGCAGTCCGGCTGTAAGGGGGAACACTGAAGCTTTCTTT
TRBD1 - TRBJ2-7 TRBV9 CASSIRDRDSYEQYF TGTGCCAGCAGCATCCGGGACAGGGATTCCTACGAGCAGTACTTC
- once TRBJ2-7 TRBV5-1 CASSLEKGPYEQYF TGCGCCAGCAGCTTGGAAAAGGGTCCGTACGAGCAGTACTTC
- - TRBJ2-3 TRBV28 CASSLFPEVLPDTQYF TGTGCCAGCAGTTTATTCCCCGAAGTGCTTCCGGATACGCAGTATTTT
TRBD2 - TRBJ2-1 TRBV29-1 CSAQRENGNEQFF TGCAGCGCCCAGCGGGAGAATGGTAATGAGCAGTTCTTC
TRBD2 - TRBJ2-7 TRBV11-2 CASSLMAGGGYEQYF TGTGCCAGCAGCTTAATGGCGGGAGGAGGATACGAGCAGTACTTC
- - TRBJ2-7 TRBV11-3 CASSFTRGHEQYF TGTGCCAGCAGCTTCACCAGGGGCCACGAGCAGTACTTC
TRBD2 - TRBJ2-3 TRBV13 CASRGQAAGTSADTQYF TGTGCCAGCAGAGGTCAGGCAGCGGGGACCTCCGCAGATACGCAGTATTTT
- - TRBJ2-1 TRBV27 CASSPLATLSYNEQFF TGTGCCAGCAGTCCATTAGCGACACTCTCCTACAATGAGCAGTTCTTC
TRBD2 - TRBJ2-1 TRBV4-1 CASSHDHPGLALRDEQFF TGCGCCAGCAGCCATGACCACCCGGGACTAGCGTTAAGGGATGAGCAGTTCTTC
- - TRBJ2-1 TRBV27 CASSVSGYNEQFF TGTGCCAGCAGTGTTAGCGGCTACAATGAGCAGTTCTTC
- - TRBJ1-5 TRBV4-1 CASSIGRNQPQHF TGCGCCAGCAGTATCGGGAGAAATCAGCCCCAGCATTTT
TRBD1 - TRBJ2-1 TRBV27 CASSRDRGSYNEQFF TGTGCCAGCAGCCGGGACAGGGGGTCCTACAATGAGCAGTTCTTC
- - TRBJ1-1 TRBV6-6 CASSPGPPAAFF TGTGCCAGCAGCCCGGGCCCGCCGGCGGCTTTCTTT
TRBD1 - TRBJ1-1 TRBV19 CASKTDREDGLNTEAFF TGTGCCAGTAAAACGGACAGGGAGGACGGGCTGAACACTGAAGCTTTCTTT
TRBD2 - TRBJ2-5 TRBV15 CATSYLAGETQYF TGTGCCACCTCGTACCTAGCGGGAGAGACCCAGTACTTC
TRBD2 - TRBJ2-3 TRBV5-6 CASSLLTSGRTDTQYF TGTGCCAGCAGCTTGTTGACTAGCGGGAGAACAGATACGCAGTATTTT
- - TRBJ1-2 TRBV27 CASSFGPPYGYTF TGTGCCAGCAGTTTCGGACCGCCATATGGCTACACCTTC
- - TRBJ2-7 TRBV29-1 CSVVQGFNYEQYF TGCAGCGTTGTTCAGGGATTTAACTACGAGCAGTACTTC
- - TRBJ2-7 TRBV2 CASSESVGPAGEQYF TGTGCCAGCAGTGAATCGGTGGGCCCCGCGGGCGAGCAGTACTTC
TRBD1 - TRBJ1-2 TRBV28 CASSPTGQGSNYGYTF TGTGCCAGCAGTCCCACGGGACAGGGGTCTAACTATGGCTACACCTTC
- - TRBJ2-3 TRBV27 CASRFGVSTDTQYF TGTGCCAGCAGGTTCGGAGTAAGCACAGATACGCAGTATTTT
TRBD1 - TRBJ2-2 TRBV27 CASSLFWDRGRSGELFF TGTGCCAGCAGTTTATTTTGGGACAGGGGGCGCTCCGGGGAGCTGTTTTTT
- - TRBJ2-7 TRBV19 CASSIDHPQGHYEQYF TGTGCCAGTAGTATAGATCATCCACAGGGCCACTACGAGCAGTACTTC
TRBD1 once TRBJ2-7 TRBV7-9 CASSSDRVHEQYF TGTGCCAGCAGCTCGGACAGGGTACACGAGCAGTACTTC
TRBD1 - TRBJ1-1 TRBV27 CASKEGAGTEAFF TGTGCCAGCAAGGAGGGGGCGGGCACTGAAGCTTTCTTT
TRBD2 - TRBJ2-3 TRBV5-6 CASSLEVGSGLTDTQYF TGTGCCAGCAGCTTGGAGGTCGGTAGCGGGCTCACAGATACGCAGTATTTT
- once TRBJ2-7 TRBV2 CASNLGGGYEQYF TGTGCCAGCAATCTCGGGGGCGGGTACGAGCAGTACTTC
- - TRBJ1-2 TRBV15 CATSRDRGGGYGYTF TGTGCCACCAGCAGGGACCGGGGCGGAGGATATGGCTACACCTTC
- - TRBJ2-7 TRBV28 CASSFSYEQYF TGTGCCAGCAGTTTCTCTTACGAGCAGTACTTC
TRBD1 - TRBJ2-2 TRBV7-6 CASSLAIGGSGAGELFF TGTGCCAGCAGCTTAGCGATAGGGGGCTCGGGTGCCGGGGAGCTGTTTTTT
TRBD1 - TRBJ2-7 TRBV4-1 CASSPSTGVGYEQYF TGCGCCAGCAGCCCCTCAACAGGGGTGGGCTACGAGCAGTACTTC
TRBD1 - TRBJ2-5 TRBV13 CASSHRQGRETQYF TGTGCCAGCAGCCACCGACAGGGGAGGGAGACCCAGTACTTC
- - TRBJ2-6 TRBV28 CASSFVLPGANVLTF TGTGCCAGCAGTTTTGTCCTCCCGGGGGCCAACGTCCTGACTTTC
- once TRBJ2-7 TRBV7-8 CASSPPDSYEQYF TGTGCCAGCAGCCCCCCGGACTCCTACGAGCAGTACTTC
- - TRBJ2-1 TRBV4-1 CASSQRFGDRSYNEQFF TGCGCCAGCAGCCAACGTTTCGGTGACCGTTCCTACAATGAGCAGTTCTTC
- - TRBJ2-7 TRBV5-4 CASSSAWTDDYEQYF TGTGCCAGCAGCTCTGCGTGGACAGATGACTACGAGCAGTACTTC
- once TRBJ2-3 TRBV9 CASSSQVVGGDTQYF TGTGCCAGCAGCTCCCAAGTGGTGGGAGGAGATACGCAGTATTTT